This T cell receptor (beta chain) was profiled in a study of T cell responses to AZD1222 COVID-19 vaccine (dated by TCRdb to the early 2020s). As for the study more broadly: TCR sequencing covered roughly 230 trial participants: nearly 210 given two doses of AZD1222 and 26 given two doses of MenACWY control vaccine. Trial participants were enrolled into age subgroups of 18-55, 56-69 and 70-plus years, which contained about 150, 28 and 57 TCR-sequenced participants, respectively.

The CDR3 regions of human TCRbeta chains were subjected to immunosequencing. The authors processed their data as follows. TCRs in the repertoires were compared against a reference library of SARS-CoV-2-specific TCRs that had been generated with the MIRA antigen-specificity platform. Breadth meant the fraction of unique TCRs that were SARS-CoV-2-associated, whereas depth meant the fraction of total T cells that were SARS-CoV-2-associated. Using the MIRA data, each spike-specific TCR was mapped to the spike region that the TCR reacts to and placed in a CD4 or CD8 class. Log10-transformed breadth and depth values were compared by one-way ANOVA with Sidak's multiple comparisons tests. This is the immuneACCESS table as TCRdb keeps it, with only in-frame sequences that have V and J called. A part of the clones is gone; compared with another copy, unresolved V genes explain less than half, and the rest is unexplained. V, J and clone size derive from that table, while D and trimming were established from the DNA sequence. The sample table holds 150,000 or so clones, of which over 90% were seen once. The top ten clones comprise 3% to 4.5% of the sample.

Interpreted using the paper, the time point label stands for: about 28 days (+/-7) after the second vaccine dose. AZD1222 recipients with second doses at about 4 weeks or about 12 weeks were pooled, because spike-specific TCR depth and breadth did not differ between schedules. Samples from vaccinated people were obtained from the UK trials COV001 and COV002, which included a single-blind randomized controlled phase 2/3 trial of AZD1222 (ChAdOx1 nCoV-19) in healthy adults. For TCRbeta chain sequencing, PBMC samples from trial participants were taken at day 0 and at day 28 after the second dose. The germline V gene sets CDR1 to ENHRY and CDR2 to SYGVKD. V is trimmed back by 8 bases and J by 10 bases, and the junction contains 12 bases that no gene match accounts for. Its CDR3 holds 13 amino acids, cysteine through phenylalanine. This entry keeps only the CDR3 DNA: 39 bases, framed from base 1. On this clone: What antigen it recognizes has not been identified. The sample holds no much larger clone one base away, and base qualities are not on file.

Broader findings and caveats from the paper: Participants were mostly white British, with more females than males. The authors suggested clonal diversity may have been underestimated. Because no day 14 peak-response samples were available, repertoires were characterized only after the peak T cell response. In the small 56-69-year group, the increase in depth fell short of significance, most likely because of low power. After two AZD1222 doses, spike-specific TCR breadth and depth were significantly higher than at day 0 and than in MenACWY recipients. Nearly half of unique spike-specific TCRs reportedly recognized epitopes outside regions mutated in the B.1.351 and B.1.1.7 variants. Vaccine-associated CD4 TCRs spanned the whole spike protein, with dominant responses in regions 160-218 and 743-854. Conclusions about previously exposed vaccinees are limited, since just 6 or 7 AZD1222 recipients were seropositive for SARS-CoV-2 at baseline.

The V and J genes are TRBV10-3 and TRBJ1-1, with 8 junctional bases fitting TRBD1. This specimen consisted of peripheral blood, obtained 28 days after the second AZD1222 dose. The receptor was derived from an adult who received the AZD1222 COVID-19 vaccine. CDR3 protein: CAIWDRPPSGAFF. The DNA reads as follows: TGTGCCATCTGGGACAGGCCCCCCTCGGGAGCTTTCTTT.